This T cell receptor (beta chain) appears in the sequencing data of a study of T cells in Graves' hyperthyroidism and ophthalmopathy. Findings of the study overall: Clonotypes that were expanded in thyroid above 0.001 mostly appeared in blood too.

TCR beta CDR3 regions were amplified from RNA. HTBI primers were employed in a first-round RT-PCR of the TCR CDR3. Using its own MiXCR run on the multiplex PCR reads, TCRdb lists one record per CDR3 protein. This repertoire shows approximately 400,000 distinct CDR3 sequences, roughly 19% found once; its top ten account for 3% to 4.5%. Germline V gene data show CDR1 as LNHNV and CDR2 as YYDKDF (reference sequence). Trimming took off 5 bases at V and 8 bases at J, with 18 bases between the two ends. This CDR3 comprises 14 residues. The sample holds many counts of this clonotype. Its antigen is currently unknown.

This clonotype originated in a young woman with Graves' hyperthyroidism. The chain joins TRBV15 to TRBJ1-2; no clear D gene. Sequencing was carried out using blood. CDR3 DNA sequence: TGTGCCACCAGCGCCCAACCCGGGATGGGGGGCTACACCTTC. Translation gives CATSAQPGMGGYTF.